The rows below give T cell receptor beta chains drawn from one sample of a study of vaccination and CD4 T cells after COVID-19. The antigens of these receptors remain unknown. TCRdb analysed the PCR reads with MiXCR anew, one entry per CDR3 protein. Here the sample spans about 15,000 distinct CDR3 sequences, 52% being singletons. Sequenced sample: CD4+ T cells from blood, cultured in vitro. The receptors were sampled from a human donor who had recovered from COVID-19. CDR3s include the opening cysteine and the closing phenylalanine or tryptophan. The order of the fields is J gene, V gene, clone size, D gene, CDR3 DNA, CDR3 protein. A D gene is named only where the DNA matches it firmly. Only some rows state a clone size, as once, few, many or a class for expanded clones.

TRBJ1-3	TRBV20-1	NA	NA	TGCAGTGCTGCTACAGGGTTTGCTGGAAACACCATATATTTT	CSAATGFAGNTIYF
TRBJ1-5	TRBV30	NA	TRBD1	TGTGCCTGGGACAGGGGGATGGGTCAGCCCCAGCATTTT	CAWDRGMGQPQHF
TRBJ1-4	TRBV27	NA	NA	TGTGCCAGCAGCCGGTTATACCCAAACGGGGCAACTAATGAAAAACTGTTTTTT	CASSRLYPNGATNEKLFF
TRBJ2-7	TRBV20-1	few	TRBD1	TGCAGTGCCAAATCACCGGGACAGGGGCTCGAGCAGTACTTC	CSAKSPGQGLEQYF
TRBJ1-2	TRBV6-5	NA	NA	TGTGCCAGCAGTTATTTGGGGGGCTACACCTTC	CASSYLGGYTF
TRBJ1-5	TRBV7-2	NA	NA	TGTGCCAGCAGCTTATCGACGGATAGCAATCAGCCCCAGCATTTT	CASSLSTDSNQPQHF
TRBJ2-1	TRBV19	NA	NA	TGTGCCAGTAAGGGGGAATGGGGCAATGAGCAGTTCTTC	CASKGEWGNEQFF
TRBJ1-5	TRBV30	few	TRBD1	TGTGCCTGGAGCAGGGGGGAAAATCAGCCCCAGCATTTT	CAWSRGENQPQHF
TRBJ2-7	TRBV20-1	NA	TRBD2	TGCAGTGCTAGAGTTGTAGCGGGGGACTACGAGCAGTACTTC	CSARVVAGDYEQYF
TRBJ1-5	TRBV12-5	once	NA	TGTGCTAGTGGTCACCCGGATCAGGGAGGTCAGCCCCAGCATTTT	CASGHPDQGGQPQHF
TRBJ1-1	TRBV19	NA	NA	TGTGCCAGTACCACGGGGGGGGGAGTCACTGAAGCTTTCTTT	CASTTGGGVTEAFF
TRBJ2-7	TRBV30	NA	NA	TGTGCCTGGAGTGTACTAGGGCCCTACGAGCAGTACTTC	CAWSVLGPYEQYF
TRBJ2-3	TRBV27	NA	NA	TGTGCCAGCAGTTTAAGGGGGGGCGCGACAGATACGCAGTATTTT	CASSLRGGATDTQYF
TRBJ1-5	TRBV28	once	TRBD1	TGTGCCAGCAGTTCCCCGGGACAGGGGCATCAGCCCCAGCATTTT	CASSSPGQGHQPQHF
TRBJ2-3	TRBV2	NA	TRBD1	TGTGCCAGCAGCGGGACAGGGGAAGGTACGCAGTATTTT	CASSGTGEGTQYF
TRBJ1-5	TRBV10-3	NA	NA	TGTGCCATCAGTGATTCGGGGGGTGACAATCAGCCCCAGCATTTT	CAISDSGGDNQPQHF
TRBJ1-5	TRBV6-7	NA	TRBD1	TGTGCCAGCACCAGAGGGAGGGGGCGAAATCAGCCCCAGCATTTT	CASTRGRGRNQPQHF
TRBJ1-2	TRBV7-6	NA	NA	TGTGCCAGCAGTCGAGACCGCATCGGCTACACCTTC	CASSRDRIGYTF
TRBJ1-1	TRBV6-1	NA	NA	TGTGCCAGCAGCAGAACTGAAGCTTTCTTT	CASSRTEAFF
TRBJ1-5	TRBV21-1	few	NA	TGTGCCAAAAGACGAAGTCGGCCCCAGCATTTT	CAKRRSRPQHF
TRBJ1-2	TRBV5-6	NA	TRBD1	TGTGCCAGCAGCCTCATTCGACAGGGGTGGAATGGCTACACCTTC	CASSLIRQGWNGYTF
TRBJ2-5	TRBV20-1	few	NA	TGCAGTGCTAGTCCCGACCCGGAGACCCAGTACTTC	CSASPDPETQYF
TRBJ1-1	TRBV5-4	NA	TRBD1	TGTGCCAGCAGCCGAGACAGGGGTAGCACTGAAGCTTTCTTT	CASSRDRGSTEAFF
TRBJ2-7	TRBV30	NA	TRBD1	TGTGCCTGGATTAGGACAGGGGGAGGCGAGCAGTACTTC	CAWIRTGGGEQYF
TRBJ2-1	TRBV7-3	few	NA	TGTGCCAGCAGCTCAACCGGGGCCCCGAACAATGAGCAGTTCTTC	CASSSTGAPNNEQFF
TRBJ2-5	TRBV6-2/TRBV6-3	once	NA	TGTGCCAGCAGTCCCCTCGATGAGACCCAGTACTTC	CASSPLDETQYF
TRBJ2-7	TRBV11-3	NA	TRBD1	TGTGCCAGCAGCCACGCGGACAGGGCAAGATACTCCTCCTACGAGCAGTACTTC	CASSHADRARYSSYEQYF
TRBJ1-1	TRBV20-1	few	NA	TGCAGTGCTAGAGATTCGGGGCGGATGAACACTGAAGCTTTCTTT	CSARDSGRMNTEAFF
TRBJ2-7	TRBV7-6	few	TRBD1	TGTGCCAGCAGCCTAGTTACAGGGGGCCCCCACGAGCAGTACTTC	CASSLVTGGPHEQYF
TRBJ1-3	TRBV29-1	NA	NA	TGCAGCGTTGCGCGCGGAAACACCATATATTTT	CSVARGNTIYF
TRBJ2-2	TRBV10-3	NA	NA	TGTGCCATCAGGACCGACAACACCGGGGAGCTGTTTTTT	CAIRTDNTGELFF
TRBJ1-5	TRBV19	few	TRBD1	TGTGCCAGTAGTTCGACAGGGGGCAATCAGCCCCAGCATTTT	CASSSTGGNQPQHF
TRBJ2-2	TRBV10-3	NA	NA	TGTGCCATCTCTGGAGGGGCCGGGGAGCTGTTTTTT	CAISGGAGELFF
TRBJ2-3	TRBV7-2	NA	NA	TGTGCCAGCAGCTTCGGAGGGGGCACAGATACGCAGTATTTT	CASSFGGGTDTQYF
TRBJ2-1	TRBV27	few	TRBD1	TGTGCCAGCAGTGCAACGGGACAGGGGTCCAATGAGCAGTTCTTC	CASSATGQGSNEQFF
TRBJ1-2	TRBV5-4	few	TRBD1	TGTGCCAGCAGCATGACAGGGGGCGGCGATGGCTACACCTTC	CASSMTGGGDGYTF
TRBJ1-5	TRBV20-1	NA	TRBD1	TGCAGTGCTAGACCGACAGGGGGAAGCAATCAGCCCCAGCATTTT	CSARPTGGSNQPQHF
TRBJ1-5	TRBV4-1	once	NA	TGCGCCAGCAGCCAAGCTAATAGCAATCAGCCCCAGCATTTT	CASSQANSNQPQHF
TRBJ1-5	TRBV19	NA	NA	TGTGCCAGTAAAAGTTACGGAGGGTTCAATCAGCCCCAGCATTTT	CASKSYGGFNQPQHF
TRBJ2-7	TRBV11-3	NA	NA	TGTGCCAGCAGCCGCCGGGATGGGGGGGGCCGGGTAGAGCAGTACTTC	CASSRRDGGGRVEQYF
TRBJ1-1	TRBV2	NA	NA	TGTGCCAGCAGAGAGAACACTGAAGCTTTCTTT	CASRENTEAFF
TRBJ1-1	TRBV6-1	large	NA	TGTGCCAGCAGTGAAGCGAGGGATTTCGGCGCTTTCTTT	CASSEARDFGAFF